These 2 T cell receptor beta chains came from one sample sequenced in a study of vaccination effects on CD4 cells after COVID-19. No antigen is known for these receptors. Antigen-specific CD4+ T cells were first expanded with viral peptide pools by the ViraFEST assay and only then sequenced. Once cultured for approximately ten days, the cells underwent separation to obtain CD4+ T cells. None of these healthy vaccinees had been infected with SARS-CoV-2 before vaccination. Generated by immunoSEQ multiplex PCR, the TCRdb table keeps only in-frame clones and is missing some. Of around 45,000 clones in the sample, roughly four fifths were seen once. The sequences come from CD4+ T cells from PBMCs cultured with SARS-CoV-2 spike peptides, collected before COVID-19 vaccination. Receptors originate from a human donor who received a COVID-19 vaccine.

The CDR3 sequence is CASSQDFLNYGYTF. The CDR3 DNA reads TGTGCCAGCAGCCAAGATTTTCTTAACTATGGCTACACCTTC. The chain links TRBV3-1 (or the pseudogene TRBV3-2) to TRBJ1-2; D uncertain. Deletions cut 0 bases from V and 1 base from J, with 6 bases between. From germline, CDR1 is LGHDT and CDR2 YNNKEL (reference sequence). The CDR3 is 14 residues long.

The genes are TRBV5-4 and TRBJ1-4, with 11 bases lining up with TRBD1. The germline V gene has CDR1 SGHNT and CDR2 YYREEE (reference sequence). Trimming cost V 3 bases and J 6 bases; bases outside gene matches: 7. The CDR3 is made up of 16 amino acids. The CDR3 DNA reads TGTGCCAGCAGCTCAGCGGACAGGGGGCAACATGAAAAACTGTTTTTT. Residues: CASSSADRGQHEKLFF.